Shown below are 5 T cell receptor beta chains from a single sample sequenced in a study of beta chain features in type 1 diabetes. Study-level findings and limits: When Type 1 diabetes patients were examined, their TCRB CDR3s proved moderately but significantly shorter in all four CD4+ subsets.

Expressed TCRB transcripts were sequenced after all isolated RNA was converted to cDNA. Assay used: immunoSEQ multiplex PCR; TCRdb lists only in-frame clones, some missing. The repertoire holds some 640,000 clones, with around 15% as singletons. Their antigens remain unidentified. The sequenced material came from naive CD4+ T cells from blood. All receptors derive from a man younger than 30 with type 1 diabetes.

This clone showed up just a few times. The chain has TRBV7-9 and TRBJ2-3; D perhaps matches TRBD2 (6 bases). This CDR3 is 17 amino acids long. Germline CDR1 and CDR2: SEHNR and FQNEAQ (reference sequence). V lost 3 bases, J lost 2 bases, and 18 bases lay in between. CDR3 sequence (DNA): TGTGCCAGCAGCTTGAGGAGGGGTAGCCCTACCACAGATACGCAGTATTTT. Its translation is CASSLRRGSPTTDTQYF.

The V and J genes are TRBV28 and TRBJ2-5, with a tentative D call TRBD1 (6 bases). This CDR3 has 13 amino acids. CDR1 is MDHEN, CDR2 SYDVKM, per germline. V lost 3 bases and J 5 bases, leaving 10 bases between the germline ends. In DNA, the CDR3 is TGTGCCAGCAGTTTCCAGGGGATCGAGACCCAGTACTTC. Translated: CASSFQGIETQYF.

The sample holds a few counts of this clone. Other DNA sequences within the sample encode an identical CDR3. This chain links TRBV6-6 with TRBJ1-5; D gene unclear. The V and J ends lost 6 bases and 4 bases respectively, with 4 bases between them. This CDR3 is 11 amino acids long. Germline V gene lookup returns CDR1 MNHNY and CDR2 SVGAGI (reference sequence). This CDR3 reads CASSDNQPQHF. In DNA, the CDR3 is TGTGCCAGCAGCGATAATCAGCCCCAGCATTTT.

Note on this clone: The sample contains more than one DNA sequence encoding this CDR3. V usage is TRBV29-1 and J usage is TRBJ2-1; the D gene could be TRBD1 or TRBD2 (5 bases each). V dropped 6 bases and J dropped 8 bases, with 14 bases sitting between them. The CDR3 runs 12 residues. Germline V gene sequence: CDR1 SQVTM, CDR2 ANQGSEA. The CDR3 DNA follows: TGCAGCGTAGGCCAGGGTAGCGATGAGCAGTTCTTC. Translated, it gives CSVGQGSDEQFF.

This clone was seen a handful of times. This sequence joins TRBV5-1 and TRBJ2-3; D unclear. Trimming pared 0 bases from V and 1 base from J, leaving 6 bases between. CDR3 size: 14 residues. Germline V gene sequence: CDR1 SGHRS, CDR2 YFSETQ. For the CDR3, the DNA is TGCGCCAGCAGCTTGGCCGACCGCACAGATACGCAGTATTTT. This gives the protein CASSLADRTDTQYF.